This T cell receptor (beta chain) stems from a study of blood T cell repertoires in COVID-19. Germline lookup yields CDR1 SEHNR and CDR2 FQNEAQ (reference sequence). With V trimmed by 5 bases and J by 4 bases, 8 bases remained unmatched. CDR3 length equals 15 residues. Methods used by the authors: Estimates of nucleated cell counts were drawn from the amplification of reference gene primers. The method was immunoSEQ multiplex PCR; TCRdb's version includes in-frame clones alone and lacks a portion of them. From that table come the V and J calls and clone size; the DNA was used to work out D and trimming. The sample has about 480,000 clones; approximately 90% are singletons.

This TCR came from a woman in her fifties or sixties with COVID-19, enrolled during active disease. Specimen: peripheral blood. The chain recombines TRBV7-9 with TRBJ2-1; 7 bases align to TRBD2. For the CDR3, the DNA is TGTGCCAGCAGCGTCGGGACTACCACTTACAATGAGCAGTTCTTC. Residues: CASSVGTTTYNEQFF.